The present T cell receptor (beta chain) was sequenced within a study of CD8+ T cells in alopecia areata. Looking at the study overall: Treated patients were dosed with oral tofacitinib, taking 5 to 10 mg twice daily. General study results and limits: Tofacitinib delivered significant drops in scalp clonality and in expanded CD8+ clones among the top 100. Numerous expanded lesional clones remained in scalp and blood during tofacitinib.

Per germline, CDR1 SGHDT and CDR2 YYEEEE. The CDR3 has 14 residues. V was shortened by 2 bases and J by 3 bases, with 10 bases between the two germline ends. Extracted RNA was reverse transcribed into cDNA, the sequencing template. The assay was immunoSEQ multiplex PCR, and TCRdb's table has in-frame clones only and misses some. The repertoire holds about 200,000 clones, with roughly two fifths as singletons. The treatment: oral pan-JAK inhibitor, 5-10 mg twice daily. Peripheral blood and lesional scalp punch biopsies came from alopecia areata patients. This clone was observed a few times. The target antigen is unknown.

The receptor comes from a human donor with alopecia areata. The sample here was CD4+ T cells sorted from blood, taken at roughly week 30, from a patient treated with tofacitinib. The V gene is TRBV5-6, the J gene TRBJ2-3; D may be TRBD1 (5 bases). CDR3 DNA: TGTGCCAGCAGCTTTGGTCCAGGGACAGATACGCAGTATTTT. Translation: CASSFGPGTDTQYF.